The 8 T cell receptor beta chains in this list originate from one sample, sequenced in a study of blood T cells in healthy people across ages. Alongside a J-beta primer mix, a sample-barcoded 5' primer served in a second PCR lasting about 6 to 12 cycles. In TCRdb, the 5' RACE reads were re-called with MiXCR into one record per CDR3 protein. Of hundreds of thousands of distinct CDR3 sequences detected, roughly a quarter appear once; the ten largest clones hold approximately 3.6%. The sample was also linked to a second study, of T cells of mothers and their children.

Sequenced input: blood. The receptors were gathered from a boy aged 2 to 10 in good health.

This clonotype was detected a few times. V gene TRBV12-3 or TRBV12-4 combines with J gene TRBJ2-7; TRBD1 aligns across 7 bases. Trimming at V came to 6 bases and at J to 2 bases, leaving 7 bases not matched to a gene. The CDR3 has 14 residues. The CDR3 here is CASSPGQSAYEQYF. Here the CDR3 DNA reads TGTGCCAGCAGCCCGGGACAGTCAGCCTACGAGCAGTACTTC.

This chain links TRBV5-1 with TRBJ2-7, with 7 nucleotides matching TRBD1. V gave up 5 bases and J gave up 1 base; unmatched junction bases: 9. Germline-derived CDR1 and CDR2 are SGHRS and YFSETQ. The CDR3 has 15 residues. CDR3 amino acids: CASSFDRDRSYEQYF. The CDR3 bases are TGCGCCAGCAGTTTTGACCGGGACAGATCCTACGAGCAGTACTTC.

Turning to this clonotype: At one boundary the junction diverges from the germline segment, which might be a read error. This chain connects TRBV10-3 to TRBJ1-1; D unresolved. The CDR3 spans 15 residues. From germline, CDR1 is ENHRY and CDR2 SYGVKD. CDR3 in DNA: TGTGCCAGCAGTCAGGACCGAGGGTGGGCAAAAAGAGCTTTCTTT. This gives the protein CASSQDRGWAKRAFF.

The chain combines TRBV7-2 with TRBJ2-5, with 7 positions matching TRBD1. Germline CDR1 is SGHTA and CDR2 is FQGNSA. This CDR3 spans 13 amino acids. V dropped 4 bases and J dropped 5; count of bases not matched to a gene: 4. For the CDR3, the DNA is TGTGCCAGCAGCTCAAACAGGGGTGAGACCCAGTACTTC. It specifies CASSSNRGETQYF.

This clonotype was recorded many times. The V gene is TRBV2, the J gene TRBJ1-6; no definite D call. Germline V CDR1 and CDR2: SNHLY, FYNNEI. The CDR3 length is 15 residues. V gave up 4 bases and J gave up 6 bases, with 13 bases separating them. The CDR3 region has the DNA TGTGCCAGCAGTGGGCAGGCCATGAGTAATTCACCCCTCCACTTT. Translated, it gives CASSGQAMSNSPLHF.

Regarding this clonotype: At one of its ends the junction is not consistent with the germline gene, which may arise from a read error. J is TRBJ2-1 and V is TRBV12-3 or TRBV12-4; 8 bases map to TRBD2. This CDR3 has 14 residues. The CDR3 is CASTSGRFYNEQFF. CDR3 nucleotide sequence: TGTGCCAGCACCAGCGGGAGATTCTACAATGAGCAGTTCTTT.

In this sample, this clonotype turned up a few times. The genes are TRBV4-3 and TRBJ2-6, with TRBD1 matching 8 bases. Per germline, CDR1 LGHNA and CDR2 YSLEER. This CDR3 has 18 residues. The V gene end was trimmed by 0 bases and the J gene end by 1 base; junction bases not matched to a gene: 5. CDR3 region: CASSQDTGGLSGANVLTF. DNA of the CDR3: TGCGCCAGCAGCCAAGATACAGGGGGGCTATCTGGGGCCAACGTCCTGACTTTC.

This clonotype was seen only a few times. V is TRBV7-9 and J is TRBJ1-1; the D gene is possibly TRBD1 (5 bases). The ends were cut back, 0 bases at V and 10 bases at J, with 12 bases in the middle. The germline V gene encodes CDR1 SEHNR and CDR2 FQNEAQ (reference sequence). This CDR3 is built from 13 residues. CDR3 loop: CASSLAGVGGAFF. Written as DNA, the CDR3 is TGTGCCAGCAGCTTAGCGGGGGTTGGTGGAGCTTTCTTT.